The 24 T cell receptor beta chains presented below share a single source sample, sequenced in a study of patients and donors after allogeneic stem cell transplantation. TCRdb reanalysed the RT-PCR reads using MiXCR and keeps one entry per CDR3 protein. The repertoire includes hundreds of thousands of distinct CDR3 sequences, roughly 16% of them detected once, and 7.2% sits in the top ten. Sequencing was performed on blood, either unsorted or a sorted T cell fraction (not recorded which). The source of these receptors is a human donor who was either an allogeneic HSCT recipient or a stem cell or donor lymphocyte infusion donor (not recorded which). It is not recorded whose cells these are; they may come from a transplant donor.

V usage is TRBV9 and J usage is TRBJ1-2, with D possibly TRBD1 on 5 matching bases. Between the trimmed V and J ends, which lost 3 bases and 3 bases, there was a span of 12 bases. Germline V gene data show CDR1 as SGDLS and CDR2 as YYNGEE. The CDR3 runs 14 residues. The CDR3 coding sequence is TGTGCCAGCAGCGCCGGGACCGCTTACTATGGCTACACCTTC. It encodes CASSAGTAYYGYTF.

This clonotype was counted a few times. This chain's CDR3 is CASSLGQSYNEQFF. DNA of the CDR3: TGTGCCAGCAGCCTCGGCCAATCCTACAATGAGCAGTTCTTC. The genes are TRBV28 and TRBJ2-1; D call uncertain. Germline V gives CDR1 MDHEN, CDR2 SYDVKM. Trimming removed 6 bases at V and 1 base at J, with 10 bases between. CDR3 length: 14 amino acids.

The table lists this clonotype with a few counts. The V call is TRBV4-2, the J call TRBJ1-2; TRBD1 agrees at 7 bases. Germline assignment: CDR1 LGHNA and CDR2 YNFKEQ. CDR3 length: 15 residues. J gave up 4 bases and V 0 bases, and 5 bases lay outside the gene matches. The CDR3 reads CASSQDGRGTYGYTF. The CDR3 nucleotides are TGTGCCAGCAGCCAAGACGGCAGGGGGACCTATGGCTACACCTTC.

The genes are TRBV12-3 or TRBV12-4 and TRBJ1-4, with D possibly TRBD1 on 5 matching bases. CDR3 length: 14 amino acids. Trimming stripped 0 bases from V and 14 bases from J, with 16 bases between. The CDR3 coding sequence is TGTGCCAGCAGTTTAGCCGGTAGGGGAATTCAGCTGTTTTTT. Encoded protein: CASSLAGRGIQLFF.

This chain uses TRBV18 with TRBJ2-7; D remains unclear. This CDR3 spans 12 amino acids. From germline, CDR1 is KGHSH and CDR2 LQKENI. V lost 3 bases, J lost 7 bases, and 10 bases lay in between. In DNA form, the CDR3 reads TGTGCCAGCTCACCCCGCTTTGGGGAGCAGTACTTC. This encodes CASSPRFGEQYF.

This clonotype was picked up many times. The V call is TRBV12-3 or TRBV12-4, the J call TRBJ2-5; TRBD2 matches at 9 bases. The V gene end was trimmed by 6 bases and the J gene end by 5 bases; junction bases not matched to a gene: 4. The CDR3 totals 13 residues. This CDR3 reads CASSLSGSETQYF. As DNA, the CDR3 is TGTGCCAGCAGCCTTAGCGGGAGTGAGACCCAGTACTTC.

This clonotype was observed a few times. The CDR3 DNA sequence: TGTGCCAGCAGCCTGGGACTAGCGGGGGGCAAAGAAATCACAGATACGCAGTATTTT. Translating gives CASSLGLAGGKEITDTQYF. The chain combines TRBV7-3 with TRBJ2-3; 15 bases agree with TRBD2. After removal of 5 bases from V and 2 bases from J, the junction contained 11 bases not matched to a gene. This CDR3 region has 19 residues. CDR1 SGHTA and CDR2 FQGTGA come from the germline V gene.

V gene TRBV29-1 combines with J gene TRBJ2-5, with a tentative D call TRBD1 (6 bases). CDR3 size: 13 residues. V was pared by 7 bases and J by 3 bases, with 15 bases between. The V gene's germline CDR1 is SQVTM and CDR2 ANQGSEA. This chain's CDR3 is CSDLNRDKETQYF. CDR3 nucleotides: TGCAGCGACCTGAACCGGGACAAAGAGACCCAGTACTTC. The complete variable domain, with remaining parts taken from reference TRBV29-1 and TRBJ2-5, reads SAVISQKPSRDICQRGTSLTIQCQVDSQVTMMFWYRQQPGQSLTLIATANQGSEATYESGFVIDKFPISRPNLTFSTLTVSNMSPEDSSIYLCSDLNRDKETQYFGPGTRLLVL.

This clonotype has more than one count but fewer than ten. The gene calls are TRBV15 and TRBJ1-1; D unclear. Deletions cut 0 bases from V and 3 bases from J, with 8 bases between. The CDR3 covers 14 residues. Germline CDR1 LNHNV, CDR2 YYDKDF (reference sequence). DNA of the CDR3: TGTGCCACCAGCAGAGATCTTGGACACACTGAAGCTTTCTTT. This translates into CATSRDLGHTEAFF.

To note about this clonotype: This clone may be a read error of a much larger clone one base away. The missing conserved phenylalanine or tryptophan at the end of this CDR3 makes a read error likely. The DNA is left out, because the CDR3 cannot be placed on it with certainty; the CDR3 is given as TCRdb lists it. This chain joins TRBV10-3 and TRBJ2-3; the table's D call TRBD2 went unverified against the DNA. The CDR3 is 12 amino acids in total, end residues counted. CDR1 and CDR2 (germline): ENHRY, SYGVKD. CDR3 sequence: CAVRLAGGPEYL.

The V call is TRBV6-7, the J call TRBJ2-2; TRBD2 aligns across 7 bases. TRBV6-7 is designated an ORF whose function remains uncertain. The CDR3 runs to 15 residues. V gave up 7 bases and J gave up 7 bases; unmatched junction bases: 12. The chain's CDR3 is CASTWCGSSVGELFF. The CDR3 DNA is TGTGCCAGCACCTGGTGCGGGAGCAGTGTCGGGGAGCTGTTTTTT.

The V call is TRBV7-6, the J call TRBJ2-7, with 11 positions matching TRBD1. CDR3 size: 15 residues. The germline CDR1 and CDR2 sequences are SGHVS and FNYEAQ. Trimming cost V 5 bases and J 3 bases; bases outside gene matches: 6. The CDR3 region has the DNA TGTGCCAGCAGCCGGGGGACAGGGGGTAGCTACGAGCAGTACTTC. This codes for CASSRGTGGSYEQYF.

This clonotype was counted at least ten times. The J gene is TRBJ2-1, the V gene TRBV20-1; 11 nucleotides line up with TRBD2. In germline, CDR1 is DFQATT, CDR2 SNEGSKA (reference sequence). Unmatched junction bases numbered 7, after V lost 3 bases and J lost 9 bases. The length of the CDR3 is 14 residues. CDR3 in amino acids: CSASGLAGGGEQFF. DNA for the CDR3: TGCAGTGCTAGTGGGTTAGCGGGAGGGGGTGAGCAGTTCTTC.

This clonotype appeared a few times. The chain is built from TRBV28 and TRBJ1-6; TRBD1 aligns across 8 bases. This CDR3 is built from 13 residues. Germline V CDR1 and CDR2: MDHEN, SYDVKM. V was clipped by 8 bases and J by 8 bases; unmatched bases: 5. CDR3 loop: CASWDRRDSPLHF. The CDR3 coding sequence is TGTGCCAGCTGGGACAGGCGGGATTCACCCCTCCACTTT.

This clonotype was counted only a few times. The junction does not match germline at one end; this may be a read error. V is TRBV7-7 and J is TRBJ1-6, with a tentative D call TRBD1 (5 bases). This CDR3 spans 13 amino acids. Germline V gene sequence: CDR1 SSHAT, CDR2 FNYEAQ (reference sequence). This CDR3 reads CASSRDLYSPLHF. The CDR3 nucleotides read TGTGCTAGCAGCAGGGATCTCTATTCACCCCTCCACTTT.

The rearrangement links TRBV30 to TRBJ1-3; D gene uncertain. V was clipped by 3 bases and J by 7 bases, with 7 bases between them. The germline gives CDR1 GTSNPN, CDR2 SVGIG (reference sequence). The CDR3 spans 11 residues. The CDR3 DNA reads TGTGCCTGGAGCGGCGGTAACACCATATATTTT. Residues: CAWSGGNTIYF.

CDR3 protein: CASSPTQAPDTQYF. The CDR3 DNA sequence: TGCGCCAGCAGCCCTACGCAGGCCCCAGATACGCAGTATTTT. The chain joins TRBV5-1 to TRBJ2-3, with unresolved D. The CDR3 covers 14 residues. Germline lookup yields CDR1 SGHRS and CDR2 YFSETQ. The V end lost 4 bases, the J end lost 4 bases, and 13 bases lay between the germline ends.

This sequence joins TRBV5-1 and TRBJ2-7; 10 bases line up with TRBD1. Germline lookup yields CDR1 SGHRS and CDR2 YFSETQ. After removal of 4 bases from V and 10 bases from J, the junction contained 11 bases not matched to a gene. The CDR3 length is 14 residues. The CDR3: CASSPGTGVGPQYF. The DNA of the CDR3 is TGCGCCAGCAGCCCTGGGACAGGGGTTGGTCCTCAGTACTTC.

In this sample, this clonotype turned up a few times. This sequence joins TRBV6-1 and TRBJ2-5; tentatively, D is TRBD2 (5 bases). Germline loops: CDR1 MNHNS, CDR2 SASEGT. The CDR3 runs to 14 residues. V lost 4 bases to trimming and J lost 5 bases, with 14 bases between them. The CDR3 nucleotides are TGTGCCAGCAGTGCGACTACCCCTAGGGAGACCCAGTACTTC. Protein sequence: CASSATTPRETQYF.

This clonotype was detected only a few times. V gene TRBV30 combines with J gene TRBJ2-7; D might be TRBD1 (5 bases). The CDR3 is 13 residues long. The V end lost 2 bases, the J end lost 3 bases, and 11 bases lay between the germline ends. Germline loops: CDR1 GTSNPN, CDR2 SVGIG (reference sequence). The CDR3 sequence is CAWSSGNGYEQYF. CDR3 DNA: TGTGCCTGGAGTTCAGGGAACGGCTACGAGCAGTACTTC.

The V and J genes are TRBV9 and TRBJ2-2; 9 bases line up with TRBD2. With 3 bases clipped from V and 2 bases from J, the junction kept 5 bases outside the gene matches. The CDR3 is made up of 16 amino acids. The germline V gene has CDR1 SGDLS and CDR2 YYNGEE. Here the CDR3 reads CASSARTSENTGELFF. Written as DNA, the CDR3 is TGTGCCAGCAGCGCCCGGACTAGCGAAAACACCGGGGAGCTGTTTTTT.

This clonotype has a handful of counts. The CDR3 loop reads CAISTGTGMSVGNQPQHF. The CDR3 nucleotides read TGTGCCATCAGCACCGGGACAGGGATGTCCGTGGGCAATCAGCCCCAGCATTTT. This chain connects TRBV10-3 to TRBJ1-5; 9 nucleotides line up with TRBD1. The CDR3 spans 18 residues. The junction had 14 bases not matched to a gene; V was cut back by 6 bases and J by 2 bases. Germline loops: CDR1 ENHRY, CDR2 SYGVKD.

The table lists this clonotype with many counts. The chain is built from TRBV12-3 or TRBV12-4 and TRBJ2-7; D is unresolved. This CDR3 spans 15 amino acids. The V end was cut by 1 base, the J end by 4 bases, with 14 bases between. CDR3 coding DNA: TGTGCCAGCAGTTTAGAGCTCCGAGCTTCTTACGAGCAGTACTTC. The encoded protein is CASSLELRASYEQYF.

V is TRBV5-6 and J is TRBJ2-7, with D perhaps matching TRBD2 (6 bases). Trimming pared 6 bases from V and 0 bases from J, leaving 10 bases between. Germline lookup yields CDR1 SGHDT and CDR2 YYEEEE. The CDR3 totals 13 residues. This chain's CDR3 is CASNQDYSYEQYF. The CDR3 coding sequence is TGTGCCAGCAACCAGGACTACTCCTACGAGCAGTACTTC. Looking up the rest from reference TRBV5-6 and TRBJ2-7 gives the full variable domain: DAGVTQSPTHLIKTRGQQVTLRCSPKSGHDTVSWYQQALGQGPQFIFQYYEEEERQRGNFPDRFSGHQFPNYSSELNVNALLLGDSALYLCASNQDYSYEQYFGPGTRLTVT.